Each of the 32 T cell receptor beta chains below was sequenced from the same sample in a study of CD8 T cells in ankylosing spondylitis. Overall study findings and caveats: What appeared characteristic of ankylosing spondylitis blood was a TCR beta motif of eight or nine highly homologous variants.

What these receptors recognize is not known. TCRdb itself ran the 5' RACE reads through MiXCR, one entry per CDR3 protein. Seen here are over 450,000 distinct CDR3 sequences, roughly 13% observed once, and the top ten hold approximately 6.3%. Sequenced material: blood, either unsorted or a sorted T cell fraction (not recorded which). Every receptor here comes from a male donor with ankylosing spondylitis.

The chain combines TRBV7-2 with TRBJ2-1; 8 bases match TRBD2. Trimming at V came to 5 bases and at J to 3 bases, leaving 9 bases not matched to a gene. Germline-derived CDR1 and CDR2 are SGHTA and FQGNSA. This CDR3 region has 16 residues. CDR3 bases: TGTGCCAGCAGCCAAAATAGCGGGACGCTCTACAATGAGCAGTTCTTC. It is translated as CASSQNSGTLYNEQFF.

This clonotype was seen at least ten times. This chain uses TRBV24-1 with TRBJ2-2; 7 bases line up with TRBD2. The germline V gene encodes CDR1 KGHDR and CDR2 SFDVKD. The CDR3 runs to 16 residues. V shed 9 bases and J 0 bases; nucleotides not matched to a gene: 9. This chain's CDR3 is CATGGSGYANTGELFF. CDR3 bases: TGTGCCACCGGAGGTAGCGGGTACGCGAACACCGGGGAGCTGTTTTTT.

This clonotype was found a few times. This chain joins TRBV6-1 and TRBJ1-5; tentatively, D is TRBD1 (5 bases). Deletions cut 0 bases from V and 9 bases from J, with 15 bases between. The CDR3 spans 15 residues. Germline CDR1 and CDR2: MNHNS and SASEGT. This CDR3 reads CASSEAGTQQGPQHF. The CDR3 region has the DNA TGTGCCAGCAGTGAAGCCGGGACTCAGCAAGGGCCCCAGCATTTT.

V usage is TRBV27 and J usage is TRBJ2-7, with a tentative D call TRBD2 (6 bases). With 5 bases removed from V and 0 bases from J, the gap between germline ends came to 11 bases. The CDR3 is 14 residues long. Germline-derived CDR1 and CDR2 are MNHEY and SMNVEV (reference sequence). As DNA, the CDR3 is TGTGCCAGCAGTGTGGACTATTACTCCTACGAGCAGTACTTC. This gives the protein CASSVDYYSYEQYF.

In this sample, this clonotype turned up a few times. The V call is TRBV7-8, the J call TRBJ2-7; D may be TRBD1 (5 bases). There are 12 residues in the CDR3. Germline V gene lookup returns CDR1 SGHVS and CDR2 FQNEAQ. The CDR3 DNA sequence: TGTGCCAGCAGCTTAGTTCCAGGGCCGGCCAACGTC. This translates into CASSLVPGPANV.

V is TRBV5-8 and J is TRBJ2-5, with 13 bases matching TRBD2. J was trimmed by 5 bases and V by 2 bases; bases with no gene match: 6. This CDR3 spans 16 amino acids. Germline loops: CDR1 SGHTS, CDR2 YDEGEE. The CDR3 DNA reads as TGTGCCAGCAGCTTTGGACTAGCGGGAGAGTGGGAGACCCAGTACTTC. Translation gives CASSFGLAGEWETQYF.

This clonotype has more than one count but fewer than ten. The chain employs TRBV7-2 and TRBJ1-1; D is unclear. This CDR3 region has 15 residues. The germline V gene has CDR1 SGHTA and CDR2 FQGNSA. V was shortened by 1 base and J by 5 bases, with 14 bases between the two germline ends. The CDR3 region is CASSLEGLVGTEAFF. In nucleotides, the CDR3 is TGTGCCAGCAGCTTAGAAGGCTTAGTAGGGACTGAAGCTTTCTTT.

This clonotype occurred a few times. The chain couples TRBV6-6 to TRBJ2-7; 7 nucleotides agree with TRBD1. After removal of 6 bases from V and 5 bases from J, the junction contained 4 bases not matched to a gene. The CDR3 runs to 12 residues. The germline CDR1 and CDR2 sequences are MNHNY and SVGAGI (reference sequence). DNA for the CDR3: TGTGCCAGCAGAGACAGGGAACACGAGCAGTACTTC. It encodes CASRDREHEQYF.

This clonotype was picked up a small number of times. V gene TRBV15 combines with J gene TRBJ2-7, with D unresolved. Between the trimmed V and J ends, which lost 5 bases and 2 bases, there was a span of 19 bases. The germline CDR1 and CDR2 sequences are LNHNV and YYDKDF (reference sequence). The CDR3 is made up of 16 amino acids. CDR3: CATSYRRSGLPYEQYV. The CDR3 DNA sequence: TGTGCCACCAGCTATCGAAGATCCGGGCTACCCTACGAGCAGTACGTC.

This clonotype was counted ten times or more. This chain joins TRBV5-1 and TRBJ1-4; 9 positions agree with TRBD1. The CDR3 extends over 16 amino acids. Germline V gene lookup returns CDR1 SGHRS and CDR2 YFSETQ. V shed 5 bases, J shed 7 bases, and the junction held 12 bases outside the gene matches. The CDR3 coding sequence is TGCGCCAGCAGTCATAAAAAACAGGGGGCTGCTGAAAAACTGTTTTTT. Residues: CASSHKKQGAAEKLFF.

This clonotype showed up just a few times. The V gene is TRBV6-5, the J gene TRBJ1-4; TRBD1 matches at 8 bases. The CDR3 has 19 residues. The V gene end was trimmed by 0 bases and the J gene end by 5 bases; junction bases not matched to a gene: 14. Germline assignment: CDR1 MNHEY and CDR2 SVGAGI. In nucleotides, the CDR3 is TGTGCCAGCAGTTACTCGATAGGACAGGGTGACATCGGCAATGAAAAACTGTTTTTT. Encoded protein: CASSYSIGQGDIGNEKLFF.

This clonotype was detected only once. The CDR3 coding sequence is TGCAGTGCCAACGACAGGGGCGCCGGTGGCTACACCTTC. Translation gives CSANDRGAGGYTF. J is TRBJ1-2 and V is TRBV20-1; 8 bases align to TRBD1. Germline V gene lookup returns CDR1 DFQATT and CDR2 SNEGSKA (reference sequence). The CDR3 extends over 13 amino acids. With 6 bases clipped from V and 7 bases from J, the junction kept 10 bases outside the gene matches.

The V gene is TRBV6-2 or TRBV6-3, the J gene TRBJ2-1; TRBD2 agrees at 7 bases. This CDR3 has 20 amino acids. Germline V gene data show CDR1 as MNHEY and CDR2 as SVGEGT. V lost 3 bases and J lost 0; bases outside the gene matches: 17. This chain's CDR3 is CASSYFQASGLLTSYNEQFF. CDR3 DNA: TGTGCCAGCAGTTATTTCCAGGCTAGCGGCCTATTAACCTCCTACAATGAGCAGTTCTTC.

The chain joins TRBV12-3 or TRBV12-4 to TRBJ1-1; the D gene is possibly TRBD1 (5 bases). The CDR3 length is 13 residues. Trimming removed 7 bases at V and 10 bases at J, with 19 bases between. The chain's CDR3 is CASTTGEGQGAFF. The CDR3 region has the DNA TGTGCCAGCACCACTGGGGAGGGCCAGGGAGCTTTCTTT.

This clonotype was seen a handful of times. The rearrangement joins TRBV6-1 to TRBJ1-4; no reliable D call. Trimming pared 0 bases from V and 8 bases from J, leaving 4 bases between. This CDR3 spans 12 amino acids. Germline assignment: CDR1 MNHNS and CDR2 SASEGT. CDR3 loop: CASSEAAEKLFF. CDR3 DNA sequence: TGTGCCAGCAGTGAAGCGGCGGAAAAACTGTTTTTT.

This clonotype has just a few counts. The chain combines TRBV29-1 with TRBJ1-1; weak D call: TRBD1 (5 bases). V lost 4 bases and J 5 bases, leaving 11 bases between the germline ends. Germline loops: CDR1 SQVTM, CDR2 ANQGSEA. This CDR3 comprises 12 residues. CDR3 bases: TGCAGCGTTGTTTATGGGGGAACTGAAGCTTTCTTT. This sequence encodes CSVVYGGTEAFF. The full variable domain, in which reference TRBV29-1 and TRBJ1-1 provide the parts outside the CDR3, is SAVISQKPSRDICQRGTSLTIQCQVDSQVTMMFWYRQQPGQSLTLIATANQGSEATYESGFVIDKFPISRPNLTFSTLTVSNMSPEDSSIYLCSVVYGGTEAFFGQGTRLTVV.

This clonotype was seen only a few times. The chain combines TRBV5-1 with TRBJ1-4; TRBD1 might be the D (6 bases). The V end lost 2 bases, the J end lost 1 base, and 21 bases lay between the germline ends. Germline-derived CDR1 and CDR2 are SGHRS and YFSETQ. This CDR3 has 19 amino acids. The CDR3 coding sequence is TGCGCCAGCAGCTTCCCTCGACCAACGGCACAGGGAACTAATGAAAAACTGTTTTTT. Translated: CASSFPRPTAQGTNEKLFF. The full variable domain, its missing parts supplied by reference TRBV5-1 and TRBJ1-4, is KAGVTQTPRYLIKTRGQQVTLSCSPISGHRSVSWYQQTPGQGLQFLFEYFSETQRNKGNFPGRFSGRQFSNSRSEMNVSTLELGDSALYLCASSFPRPTAQGTNEKLFFGSGTQLSVL.

J is TRBJ1-1 and V is TRBV7-9, with D hard to call. The CDR3 has 17 residues. V dropped 4 bases and J dropped 4 bases, with 22 bases sitting between them. The germline V gene encodes CDR1 SEHNR and CDR2 FQNEAQ (reference sequence). The CDR3 DNA follows: TGTGCCAGCAGCTCGTCTGACCTCTTACCTATGACCACTGAAGCTTTCTTT. It specifies CASSSSDLLPMTTEAFF.

This clonotype was seen ten or more times. The gene calls are TRBV2 and TRBJ1-1, with D possibly being TRBD1 (5 bases). V lost 11 bases to trimming and J lost 1 base, with 14 bases between them. CDR1 and CDR2 from the germline V gene are SNHLY and FYNNEI. The CDR3 sequence is 13 residues long. The CDR3 DNA sequence: TGTGCCGGCTCCCGGCAGGGGAACACTGAAGCTTTCTTT. Its translation is CAGSRQGNTEAFF.

This chain uses TRBV28 with TRBJ2-1, with TRBD2 identical over 9 bases. Germline V gene data show CDR1 as MDHEN and CDR2 as SYDVKM. V lost 1 base and J lost 6; bases outside the gene matches: 7. The CDR3 has 16 amino acids. The CDR3 DNA follows: TGTGCCAGCAGTTTATCCCCCCTAGCGGGGAGCAATGAGCAGTTCTTC. It specifies CASSLSPLAGSNEQFF.

This clonotype was counted many times. The chain couples TRBV7-2 to TRBJ2-1; 7 nucleotides align to TRBD2. Per the germline V gene, CDR1 is SGHTA and CDR2 is FQGNSA. The J segment lost 8 bases and the V segment lost 3 bases, leaving 7 bases of the junction unmatched. The length of the CDR3 is 14 residues. The CDR3 sequence is CASSFGGSLYEQFF. In nucleotides, the CDR3 is TGTGCCAGCAGCTTTGGCGGGAGCTTATATGAGCAGTTCTTC.

The J gene is TRBJ2-1, the V gene TRBV10-1; TRBD1 or TRBD2 may be the D gene (5 bases each). V lost 2 bases, J lost 8 bases, and 16 bases lay in between. Germline values: CDR1 WNHNN, CDR2 SYGVQD (reference sequence). This CDR3 region has 15 residues. CDR3 region: CASSEGTRRSDEQFF. The DNA for the CDR3 is TGCGCCAGCAGTGAGGGGACCAGGAGAAGCGATGAGCAGTTCTTC.

There are many counts of this clonotype. The chain recombines TRBV12-3 or TRBV12-4 with TRBJ2-2, with 8 bases matching TRBD1. This CDR3 is built from 14 residues. V lost 6 bases, J lost 4 bases, and 4 bases stayed unmatched. CDR3 sequence: CASSLQGGTGELFF. CDR3 sequence (DNA): TGTGCCAGCAGCCTACAGGGGGGCACCGGGGAGCTGTTTTTT.

CDR3 DNA sequence: TGCAGTGCTAGTTTATCTTGGGGGGTTTCACCCCTCCACTTT. This codes for CSASLSWGVSPLHF. V usage is TRBV20-1 and J usage is TRBJ1-6; weak D call: TRBD1 (5 bases). Trimming removed 3 bases from V and 9 bases from J, with 15 bases in between. Germline loops: CDR1 DFQATT, CDR2 SNEGSKA (reference sequence). The CDR3 totals 14 residues.

V gene TRBV29-1 combines with J gene TRBJ1-1, with a tentative D call TRBD1 (5 bases). From germline, CDR1 is SQVTM and CDR2 ANQGSEA. V dropped 6 bases and J dropped 6 bases, with 14 bases sitting between them. The CDR3 runs 12 residues. The CDR3 DNA reads TGCAGCGTCTCCGGACGGACACCTGAAGCTTTCTTT. Amino acid sequence: CSVSGRTPEAFF. The full variable domain, completed using reference TRBV29-1 and TRBJ1-1, is SAVISQKPSRDICQRGTSLTIQCQVDSQVTMMFWYRQQPGQSLTLIATANQGSEATYESGFVIDKFPISRPNLTFSTLTVSNMSPEDSSIYLCSVSGRTPEAFFGQGTRLTVV.

In its sample, this clonotype was seen a few times. This chain joins TRBV12-3 or TRBV12-4 and TRBJ1-5; D is undetermined. The V end was cut by 7 bases, the J end by 4 bases, with 11 bases between. CDR3 length equals 13 residues. The CDR3 coding sequence is TGTGCCAGCACCCACGGCGTAAATCAGCCCCAGCATTTT. Its translation is CASTHGVNQPQHF.

The sample holds many counts of this clonotype. The chain combines TRBV4-1 with TRBJ2-5; 8 positions match TRBD2. This CDR3 spans 14 amino acids. Germline V gene lookup returns CDR1 MGHRA and CDR2 YSYEKL. J was trimmed by 4 bases and V by 1 base; bases with no gene match: 2. CDR3 protein: CASSQGSGRETQYF. CDR3 nucleotides: TGCGCCAGCAGCCAAGGCAGCGGGAGAGAGACCCAGTACTTC.

The chain recombines TRBV6-5 with TRBJ1-1, with a weak D call TRBD1 (6 bases). CDR3 size: 15 residues. Between the trimmed V and J ends, which lost 4 bases and 0 bases, there was a span of 12 bases. Germline values: CDR1 MNHEY, CDR2 SVGAGI. The CDR3 protein is CASSSQGSLNTEAFF. CDR3 nucleotides: TGTGCCAGCAGTTCTCAGGGGTCACTGAACACTGAAGCTTTCTTT.

CDR3 sequence: CASSPGTSGRNYNEQFF. In DNA, the CDR3 is TGTGCCAGCAGCCCCGGGACTAGCGGGAGGAACTACAATGAGCAGTTCTTC. The chain recombines TRBV7-8 with TRBJ2-1; TRBD2 agrees at 15 bases. J was trimmed by 3 bases and V by 5 bases; bases with no gene match: 5. CDR1 SGHVS and CDR2 FQNEAQ come from the germline V gene. This CDR3 region has 17 residues.

The CDR3 region has the DNA TGTGCCACCAGTGACCCCGGGACAGGGGTTGCGAACACCGGGGAGCTGTTTTTT. Translating it yields CATSDPGTGVANTGELFF. This chain uses TRBV24-1 with TRBJ2-2; the match to TRBD1 covers 10 bases. This CDR3 is 18 amino acids long. The germline V gene encodes CDR1 KGHDR and CDR2 SFDVKD. V was pared by 4 bases and J by 0 bases, with 7 bases of the junction left unmatched.

This clonotype showed up just a few times. The CDR3 reads CASSQPGLAGDEQFF. In nucleotides, the CDR3 is TGTGCCAGCAGCCAACCGGGACTAGCGGGAGATGAGCAGTTCTTC. The rearrangement links TRBV4-2 to TRBJ2-1; 14 nucleotides line up with TRBD2. Per the germline V gene, CDR1 is LGHNA and CDR2 is YNFKEQ. Losses at the gene ends were 2 bases for V and 8 bases for J; bases not matched to a gene: 2. The CDR3 runs 15 residues.

This clonotype came up many times. The chain employs TRBV7-2 and TRBJ1-3, with D possibly TRBD1 on 6 matching bases. V lost 1 base, J lost 4 bases, and 17 bases lay in between. The germline CDR1 and CDR2 sequences are SGHTA and FQGNSA. This CDR3 contains 17 residues. The CDR3 sequence: CASSLVVGGASGNTIYF. The CDR3 DNA is TGTGCCAGCAGCTTAGTTGTGGGGGGCGCGTCGGGAAACACCATATATTTT.